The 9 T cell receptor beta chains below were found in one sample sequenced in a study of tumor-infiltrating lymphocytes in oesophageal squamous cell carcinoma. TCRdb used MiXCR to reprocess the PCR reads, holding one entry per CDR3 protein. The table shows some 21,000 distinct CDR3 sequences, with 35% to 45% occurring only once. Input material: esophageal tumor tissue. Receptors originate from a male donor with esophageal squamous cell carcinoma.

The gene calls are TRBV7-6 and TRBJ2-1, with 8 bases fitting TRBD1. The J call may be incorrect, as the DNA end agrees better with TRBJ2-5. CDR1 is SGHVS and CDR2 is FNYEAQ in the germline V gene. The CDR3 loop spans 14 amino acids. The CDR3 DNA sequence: TGTGCCAGCAGCTTCGACAGGGGTTTAGAGACCCAGTACTTC. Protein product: CASSFDRGLETQYF.

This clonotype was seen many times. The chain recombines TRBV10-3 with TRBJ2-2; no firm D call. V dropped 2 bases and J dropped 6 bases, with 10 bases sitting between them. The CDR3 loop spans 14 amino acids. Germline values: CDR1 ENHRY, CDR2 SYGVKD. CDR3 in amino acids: CAISEEPSPGELFF. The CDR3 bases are TGTGCCATCAGTGAGGAACCATCACCCGGGGAGCTGTTTTTT.

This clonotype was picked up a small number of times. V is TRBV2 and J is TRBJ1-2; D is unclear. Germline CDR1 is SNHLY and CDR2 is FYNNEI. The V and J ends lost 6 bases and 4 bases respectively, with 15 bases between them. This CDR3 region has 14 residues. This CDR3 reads CASSREMGPYGYTF. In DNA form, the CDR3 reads TGTGCCAGCAGCCGAGAGATGGGCCCCTATGGCTACACCTTC.

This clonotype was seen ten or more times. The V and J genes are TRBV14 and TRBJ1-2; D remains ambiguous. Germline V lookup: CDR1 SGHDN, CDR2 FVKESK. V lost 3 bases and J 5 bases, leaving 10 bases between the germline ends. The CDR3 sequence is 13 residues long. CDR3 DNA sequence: TGTGCCAGCAGCCAGTCAACGGCGTATGGCTACACCTTC. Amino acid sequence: CASSQSTAYGYTF.

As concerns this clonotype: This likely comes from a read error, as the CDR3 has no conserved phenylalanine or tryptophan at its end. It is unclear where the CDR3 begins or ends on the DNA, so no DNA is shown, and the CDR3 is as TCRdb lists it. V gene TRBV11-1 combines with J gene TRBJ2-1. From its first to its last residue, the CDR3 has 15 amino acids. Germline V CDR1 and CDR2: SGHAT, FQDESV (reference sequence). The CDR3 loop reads CASSAAPNYGYTFGS.

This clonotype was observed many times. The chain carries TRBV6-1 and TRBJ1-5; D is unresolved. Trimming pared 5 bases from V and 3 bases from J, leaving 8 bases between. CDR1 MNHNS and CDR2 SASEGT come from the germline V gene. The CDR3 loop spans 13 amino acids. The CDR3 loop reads CASSFDTNQPQHF. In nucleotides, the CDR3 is TGTGCCAGCAGTTTCGACACCAATCAGCCCCAGCATTTT.

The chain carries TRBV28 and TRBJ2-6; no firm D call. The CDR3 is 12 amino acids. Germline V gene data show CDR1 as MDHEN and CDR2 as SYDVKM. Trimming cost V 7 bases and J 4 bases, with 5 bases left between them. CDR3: CASTPGANVLTF. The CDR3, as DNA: TGTGCCAGCACACCGGGGGCCAACGTCCTGACTTTC.

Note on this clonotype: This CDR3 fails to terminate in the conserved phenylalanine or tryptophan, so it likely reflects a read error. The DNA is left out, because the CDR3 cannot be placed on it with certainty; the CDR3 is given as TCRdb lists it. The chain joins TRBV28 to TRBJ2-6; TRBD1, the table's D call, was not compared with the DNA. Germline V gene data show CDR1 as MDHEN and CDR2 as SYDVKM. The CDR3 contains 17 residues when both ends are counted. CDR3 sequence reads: CASTLYLGGNYEQYFGN.

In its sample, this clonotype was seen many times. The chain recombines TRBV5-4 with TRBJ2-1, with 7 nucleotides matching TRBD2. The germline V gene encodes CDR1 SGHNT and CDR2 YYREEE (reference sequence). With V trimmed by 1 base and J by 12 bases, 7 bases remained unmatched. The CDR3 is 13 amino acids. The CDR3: CASSLTSVSGQFF. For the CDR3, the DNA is TGTGCCAGCAGCTTGACTAGCGTCTCCGGGCAGTTCTTC.